Included here is one T cell receptor beta chain sequence, with context. No antigen is known for it. The source of the sample is a study of cytomegalovirus exposure and HLA in healthy donors. In the study overall: Among around 200 million T cells, an earlier analysis found around 100 million unique TCR beta sequences. Regarding the study as a whole: Near-uniform donor sequencing depth was presumed by presence/absence analyses. It was reported that the classifier diagnosed cytomegalovirus status with high specificity and sensitivity in both the original and validation cohorts. A later analysis revealed that TCR association rates differed between HLA loci, peaking at DRB1 and bottoming out at HLA-C.

With 60 Vbeta and 13 Jbeta primers, the PCR was carried out. Generated by immunoSEQ multiplex PCR, the TCRdb table keeps only in-frame clones and is missing some. The sample has some 160,000 clones, 80% seen once. The sequence was collected from a male donor in good health and CMV-seronegative. Specimen: PBMCs.

The CDR3 loop is CASTTGRGSTEAFF. CDR3 DNA sequence: TGTGCCAGCACCACAGGGCGGGGGAGCACTGAAGCTTTCTTT. J is TRBJ1-1 and V is TRBV6-5; tentatively, D is TRBD1 (6 bases). Trimming removed 7 bases at V and 4 bases at J, with 16 bases between. This CDR3 is built from 14 residues. The germline CDR1 and CDR2 sequences are MNHEY and SVGAGI.